Described below is a single T cell receptor beta chain sequence and its context. Its antigen is as yet unknown. The data derive from a study of graft-versus-host responses after intestinal transplantation. For the study at large: Induction with anti-thymocyte globulin, then tacrolimus and steroids for roughly 3 years, was given to all recipients. Study-level findings and limits: GvH clones occurred in recipient marrow; some first appeared in ileum or blood. Early after transplant, HvG clones declined as circulating GvH clones peaked.

The repertoire was sequenced with immunoSEQ multiplex PCR; TCRdb's copy has only in-frame clones and lacks some. The sample has roughly 38,000 clones; about 93% are singletons. Between the trimmed V and J ends, which lost 3 bases and 7 bases, there was a span of 13 bases. The CDR3 runs to 14 residues. In germline, CDR1 is GTSNPN, CDR2 SVGIG (reference sequence). The sequence derives from a human donor who was the organ donor for an intestinal transplant. The gene calls are TRBV30 and TRBJ1-6, with no clear D. Sequences were derived from unstimulated CD8+ T cells sorted from spleen or lymph node cells, sampled before transplant. The CDR3 protein is CAWRSAGLNSPLHF. CDR3 sequence (DNA): TGTGCCTGGAGGTCAGCTGGACTAAATTCACCCCTCCACTTT.